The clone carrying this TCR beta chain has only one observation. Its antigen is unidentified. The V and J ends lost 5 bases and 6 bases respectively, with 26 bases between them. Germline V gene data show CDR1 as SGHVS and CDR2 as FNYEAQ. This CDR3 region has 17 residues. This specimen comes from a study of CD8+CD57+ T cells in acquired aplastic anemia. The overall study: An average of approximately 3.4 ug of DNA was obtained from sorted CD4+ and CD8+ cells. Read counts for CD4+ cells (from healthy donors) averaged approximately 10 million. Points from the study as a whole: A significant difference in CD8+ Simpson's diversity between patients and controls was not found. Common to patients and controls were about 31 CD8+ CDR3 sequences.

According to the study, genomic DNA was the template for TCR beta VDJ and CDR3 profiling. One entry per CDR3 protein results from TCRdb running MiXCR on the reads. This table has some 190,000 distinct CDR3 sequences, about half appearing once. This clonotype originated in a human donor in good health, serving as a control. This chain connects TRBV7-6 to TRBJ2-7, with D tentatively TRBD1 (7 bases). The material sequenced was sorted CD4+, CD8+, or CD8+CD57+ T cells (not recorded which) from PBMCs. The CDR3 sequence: CASSTQGGRRPEGEQYF. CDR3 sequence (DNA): TGTGCCAGCAGCACCCAGGGGGGCAGGCGCCCTGAGGGCGAGCAGTACTTC.